These 19 T cell receptor beta chains originate from one sample sequenced in a study of vaccination effects on CD4 cells after COVID-19 (dated 2022 in TCRdb). What these receptors recognize is not known. Receptor amplification or capture employed the immunoSEQ multiplex PCR assay. The source is immuneACCESS, and TCRdb retained only in-frame sequences with V and J called. Part of the clones is not carried over; for the studies checked, unresolved V genes explain less than half of this, and the remainder is unexplained. The sample table contains tens of thousands of clones; only one count was recorded for around three quarters of them. Clones ranked in the top ten supply 5.5% of the sample. In the ViraFEST assay, PBMC were stimulated with viral peptide pools, and TCR sequencing was then used to find antigen-specific CD4+ T cell clonotypes based on their expansion. After around eleven days of culture, CD4+ T cells were isolated with the EasySep CD4+ T cell isolation kit. Convalescent patients had PCR-confirmed SARS-CoV-2 infection between March and December 2020, before Alpha, Beta and Delta variants emerged in the United States.

This specimen was CD4+ T cells from PBMCs cultured with HIV peptides, taken before COVID-19 vaccination. The cell subset or site label for this specimen denotes: HIV-1 Nef peptide pool negative control/reference culture. These receptors were taken from a human donor who had a prior SARS-CoV-2 infection.

This clone was seen only a few times. This chain uses TRBV6-5 with TRBJ1-4; possible D gene TRBD1, 5 bases. The CDR3 covers 15 residues. The germline CDR1 and CDR2 sequences are MNHEY and SVGAGI. V was shortened by 0 bases and J by 6 bases, with 11 bases between the two germline ends. The CDR3 region is CASSYSPGLDEKLFF. Written as DNA, the CDR3 is TGTGCCAGCAGTTACTCTCCGGGACTAGATGAAAAACTGTTTTTT.

The V call is TRBV15, the J call TRBJ2-3; D is perhaps TRBD2 (5 bases). The CDR3 contains 14 residues. Trimming took 3 bases from V and 6 from J, leaving 13 bases between them. Germline CDR1 and CDR2: LNHNV and YYDKDF (reference sequence). The chain's CDR3 is CATSRFLTGDTQYF. The CDR3 coding sequence is TGTGCCACCAGCAGGTTCTTGACGGGGGATACGCAGTATTTT.

The chain links TRBV5-1 to TRBJ2-7, with 9 nucleotides matching TRBD2. The CDR3 length is 16 residues. Germline values: CDR1 SGHRS, CDR2 YFSETQ. J lost 1 base, V lost 4 bases, and 9 bases had no gene match. In nucleotides, the CDR3 is TGCGCCAGCAGCGGATCTAGCGGGAAGCCGTCCTACGAGCAGTACTTC. Amino acids: CASSGSSGKPSYEQYF. Using reference TRBV5-1 and TRBJ2-7 for the parts outside the CDR3, the full variable domain is KAGVTQTPRYLIKTRGQQVTLSCSPISGHRSVSWYQQTPGQGLQFLFEYFSETQRNKGNFPGRFSGRQFSNSRSEMNVSTLELGDSALYLCASSGSSGKPSYEQYFGPGTRLTVT.

This chain connects TRBV5-6 to TRBJ1-2, with 8 bases aligning to TRBD1. This CDR3 region has 17 residues. The J segment lost 6 bases and the V segment lost 6 bases, leaving 19 bases of the junction unmatched. Germline values: CDR1 SGHDT, CDR2 YYEEEE. This CDR3 reads CASISPGQATLGHGYTF. The CDR3 bases are TGTGCCAGCATATCGCCGGGACAGGCAACACTTGGACATGGCTACACCTTC.

This clone appeared a single time. J is TRBJ2-1 and V is TRBV2; D is perhaps TRBD1 or TRBD2 (6 bases each). CDR1 is SNHLY and CDR2 is FYNNEI in the germline V gene. V was pared by 1 base and J by 3 bases, with 16 bases between. This CDR3 contains 17 residues. CDR3 sequence: CASSEDLGGQNYNEQFF. CDR3 DNA sequence: TGTGCCAGCAGTGAAGACCTCGGGGGCCAAAACTACAATGAGCAGTTCTTC.

This chain uses TRBV21-1 with TRBJ1-2; the DNA was not compared with TRBD1, the D call given in the table. TRBV21-1 constitutes a pseudogene. CDR3 length equals 12 residues. CDR3 coding DNA: TGTGCCAGCAGCGGGCAGGACTATGGCTACACCTTC. The encoded protein is CASSGQDYGYTF.

This rearrangement joins TRBV5-1 to TRBJ2-3; 9 bases fit TRBD2. Germline values: CDR1 SGHRS, CDR2 YFSETQ. The CDR3 is 20 amino acids. The trim removed 3 bases at V and 3 bases at J, leaving 20 bases unmatched. The CDR3 DNA is TGCGCCAGCAGCTCCCCGAGGGGGATAGCGGGAGTACAGGGGACAGATACGCAGTATTTT. This encodes CASSSPRGIAGVQGTDTQYF.

CDR3 in DNA: TGTGCCACCACCGGTTTCGAACCCCAAGAGACCCAGTACTTC. Its protein is CATTGFEPQETQYF. V gene TRBV24-1 combines with J gene TRBJ2-5; D unresolved. CDR3 length equals 14 residues. V shed 8 bases and J shed 1 base, with 13 bases lying between them. From germline, CDR1 is KGHDR and CDR2 SFDVKD.

There are a few counts of this clone. The rearrangement uses TRBV2 and TRBJ2-7; D is ambiguous. This CDR3 contains 11 residues. V lost 7 bases to trimming and J lost 4 bases, with 8 bases between them. Germline loops: CDR1 SNHLY, CDR2 FYNNEI. CDR3 in DNA: TGTGCCAGCACACGTCTGTACGAGCAGTACTTC. It codes for CASTRLYEQYF.

This clone occurred a few times. The chain's CDR3 is CASRGSPRHETQYF. The CDR3 nucleotides are TGTGCCAGCCGTGGGTCGCCCCGACACGAAACGCAGTATTTT. The chain links TRBV27 to TRBJ2-3; D gene unclear. This CDR3 region has 14 residues. Deletions cut 8 bases from V and 9 bases from J, with 21 bases between. Germline V lookup: CDR1 MNHEY, CDR2 SMNVEV (reference sequence).

V gene TRBV7-9 combines with J gene TRBJ2-5; the match to TRBD2 covers 7 bases. The V segment lost 7 bases and the J segment 5 bases; nucleotides outside the gene matches: 13. There are 15 residues in the CDR3. Germline CDR1 and CDR2: SEHNR and FQNEAQ (reference sequence). CDR3 loop: CASTRWEGRGETQYF. In DNA, the CDR3 is TGTGCCAGCACCCGGTGGGAGGGACGGGGCGAGACCCAGTACTTC.

This clone was seen more than once but under ten times. The chain couples TRBV2 to TRBJ1-2; 10 positions agree with TRBD1. The CDR3 is made up of 14 amino acids. J was trimmed by 12 bases and V by 7 bases; bases with no gene match: 14. Germline CDR1 is SNHLY and CDR2 is FYNNEI. The CDR3 sequence is CASTPRGQGLSNTF. The CDR3 coding sequence is TGTGCCAGCACCCCTCGGGGACAGGGGTTATCAAACACCTTC.

The genes are TRBV18 and TRBJ1-1; D not resolved. The CDR3 sequence is 14 residues long. Germline-derived CDR1 and CDR2 are KGHSH and LQKENI. V shed 2 bases and J shed 1 base, with 8 bases lying between them. The CDR3 bases are TGTGCCAGCTCACCAGTGACCGAGAACACTGAAGCTTTCTTT. This codes for CASSPVTENTEAFF.

The chain has TRBV18 and TRBJ1-1, with D unclear. The V end was cut by 4 bases, the J end by 0 bases, with 9 bases between. In germline, CDR1 is KGHSH, CDR2 LQKENI. The CDR3 is 14 residues long. CDR3 DNA sequence: TGTGCCAGCTCACTAACCAACATGAACACTGAAGCTTTCTTT. As protein: CASSLTNMNTEAFF.

The chain is built from TRBV15 and TRBJ1-2; 7 bases are a match to TRBD1. Germline V gene data show CDR1 as LNHNV and CDR2 as YYDKDF (reference sequence). This CDR3 is built from 17 residues. The V and J ends lost 0 bases and 2 bases, in that order; junction bases with no gene match: 9. Written as DNA, the CDR3 is TGTGCCACCAGCAGAGATGGCCAAACAGGGGAGAACTATGGCTACACCTTC. Its translation is CATSRDGQTGENYGYTF.

The rearrangement links TRBV25-1 to TRBJ2-1; 8 bases fit TRBD2. The CDR3 contains 14 residues. V shed 5 bases, J shed 12 bases, and the junction held 12 bases outside the gene matches. In germline, CDR1 is MGHDK, CDR2 SYGVNS. CDR3 sequence reads: CASSYPGTGGPQFF. In DNA form, the CDR3 reads TGTGCCAGCAGTTATCCCGGGACGGGAGGGCCGCAGTTCTTC.

J is TRBJ2-3 and V is TRBV5-4; 7 bases align to TRBD2. Germline lookup yields CDR1 SGHNT and CDR2 YYREEE (reference sequence). This CDR3 is built from 16 residues. Trimming took 3 bases from V and 1 from J; bases not matched to a gene: 8. CDR3: CASSSEWGLRTDTQYF. The DNA of the CDR3 is TGTGCCAGCAGCTCGGAGTGGGGACTACGCACAGATACGCAGTATTTT.

This chain connects TRBV19 to TRBJ2-7; the D is unclear. Germline CDR1 reads LNHDA; CDR2 reads SQIVND (reference sequence). The CDR3 has 14 amino acids. V lost 3 bases and J 0 bases, leaving 9 bases between the germline ends. CDR3 amino acids: CASSISIASYEQYF. CDR3 in DNA: TGTGCCAGTAGTATCTCAATCGCCTCCTACGAGCAGTACTTC.

The DNA of the CDR3 is TGTGCCAGCTCACCACCTGCACAGGGGACTGGAAACACCATATATTTT. It codes for CASSPPAQGTGNTIYF. The genes are TRBV18 and TRBJ1-3; 7 bases are a match to TRBD1. Germline V CDR1 and CDR2: KGHSH, LQKENI. This CDR3 has 16 amino acids. Trimming took 0 bases from V and 2 from J; bases not matched to a gene: 4.